Reported below is one TCR beta chain. These data belong to a study of T cells in Graves' hyperthyroidism and ophthalmopathy. Using RNA transcripts as the source, TCR beta CDR3 regions were amplified. First-round RT-PCR targeting the TCR CDR3 was performed with the HTBI primer set. TCRdb called the multiplex PCR reads again in MiXCR, with one record for every CDR3 protein. The data contain approximately 590,000 distinct CDR3 sequences, around 46% of them singletons. This TCR was sampled from a woman aged 18 to 35 with Graves' hyperthyroidism. Material for sequencing was peripheral blood or thyroid tissue (not recorded which).

CDR3 sequence (DNA): TGCAGTCGACCGGGACAGGGTTATGGCTACACCTTC. It encodes CSRPGQGYGYTF. The V and J genes are TRBV29-1 and TRBJ1-2; the match to TRBD1 covers 9 bases. The CDR3 extends over 12 amino acids. Germline CDR1 is SQVTM and CDR2 is ANQGSEA. Looking up the rest from reference TRBV29-1 and TRBJ1-2 gives the full variable domain: SAVISQKPSRDICQRGTSLTIQCQVDSQVTMMFWYRQQPGQSLTLIATANQGSEATYESGFVIDKFPISRPNLTFSTLTVSNMSPEDSSIYLCSRPGQGYGYTFGSGTRLTVV.